A single sample gave rise to the 5 T cell receptor beta chains below, sequenced in a study of blood T cells in healthy people across ages. Together with a sample-barcoded 5' primer, a J-beta primer mix was included in a second PCR lasting roughly 6 to 12 cycles. TCRdb re-derived calls from the 5' RACE reads in MiXCR, one entry per CDR3 protein. The sample lists around 1,000,000 distinct CDR3 sequences, about 25% occurring once. This same sample was also part of a study on T cells of mothers and their children.

Sequences were obtained from blood. The receptors come from a girl between 2 and 10 years old in good health.

The CDR3 bases are TGTGCCAGCAGCCAACCCGGGCGCCGATACGAGCAGTACTTC. Residues: CASSQPGRRYEQYF. The chain joins TRBV11-2 to TRBJ2-5; D remains ambiguous. The assigned J gene may be wrong: the sequence end matches TRBJ2-7 better. The CDR3 length is 14 residues. CDR1 is SGHAT, CDR2 FQNNGV, per germline.

This clonotype showed up just a few times. The rearrangement joins TRBV7-9 to TRBJ2-6; 7 bases agree with TRBD1. Germline loops: CDR1 SEHNR, CDR2 FQNEAQ (reference sequence). V shed 2 bases, J shed 2 bases, and the junction held 9 bases outside the gene matches. The CDR3 sequence is 18 residues long. The CDR3 nucleotides are TGTGCCAGCAGCTTACGGGGTGATACAGGGGCTGGGGCCAACGTCCTGACTTTC. This encodes CASSLRGDTGAGANVLTF.

The CDR3 loop is CASSLGWDRPQETQYF. The CDR3 DNA reads TGTGCCAGCAGCTTAGGATGGGACAGACCACAAGAGACCCAGTACTTC. The chain carries TRBV7-2 and TRBJ2-5; TRBD1 matches at 7 bases. Germline V gives CDR1 SGHTA, CDR2 FQGNSA. With V trimmed by 1 base and J by 2 bases, 7 bases remained unmatched. This CDR3 comprises 16 residues.

This clonotype was seen a handful of times. The chain has TRBV7-9 and TRBJ1-1; D gene ambiguous. Between the trimmed V and J ends, which lost 2 bases and 4 bases, there was a span of 8 bases. In germline, CDR1 is SEHNR, CDR2 FQNEAQ (reference sequence). This CDR3 is built from 13 residues. This CDR3 is CASSLRPITEAFF. The CDR3 bases are TGTGCCAGCAGCTTACGTCCGATCACTGAAGCTTTCTTT.

The genes are TRBV11-2 and TRBJ2-1; D uncertain. CDR3 length equals 16 residues. The germline V and J ends were trimmed by 6 bases and 0 bases, with 15 bases remaining between them. Germline V gene data show CDR1 as SGHAT and CDR2 as FQNNGV. Here the CDR3 DNA reads TGTGCCAGCAGGGCTTGGAGCGCGAGCTCCTACAATGAGCAGTTCTTC. The encoded protein is CASRAWSASSYNEQFF.